The TCR beta chain under discussion was sequenced for a study of shared clonotypes between healthy human individuals. The CDR3 is 14 residues long. Germline loops: CDR1 SEHNR, CDR2 FQNEAQ (reference sequence). V lost 1 base and J lost 0, with 7 bases in between. The method was immunoSEQ multiplex PCR; TCRdb's version includes in-frame clones alone and lacks a portion of them. The repertoire holds fewer than 1.6 million clones, with roughly 98.5% as singletons. The sequencing sample was made of naive CD4+ T cells sorted from blood. The subset: CD45RA+ positively selected. This chain connects TRBV7-9 to TRBJ2-7; tentatively, D is TRBD2 (5 bases). The receptor comes from a man aged 25 to 40 in good health. CDR3 in DNA: TGTGCCAGCAGCTTAGAAGGGAGCTCCTACGAGCAGTACTTC. Translating gives CASSLEGSSYEQYF.